This T cell receptor (beta chain) was observed in a study of blood T cells in healthy people across ages. Study results and limitations: There was a strong correlation between TCR beta diversity and naive T cell percentage.

No fewer than 7 million PBMCs went into each sample. Per individual sample, total RNA of at least 6 micrograms was extracted. Losses at the gene ends were 4 bases for V and 4 bases for J; bases not matched to a gene: 7. This CDR3 spans 15 amino acids. Germline values: CDR1 SGHKS, CDR2 YYEKEE (reference sequence). In the case of this clonotype: Its specificity is not known.

PCR was performed a second time for about 7 to 11 cycles using a sample-barcoded 5' primer and a J-beta primer mix. Each cDNA molecule received a tag from a template-switch adaptor that had 12 random nucleotides. MiXCR was run by TCRdb on the 5' RACE reads, yielding one entry per CDR3 protein. The sample includes about 730,000 distinct CDR3 sequences, roughly 45% of them seen just once. The sequence was collected from an older woman in good health. Sequencing input: blood. The chain couples TRBV5-5 to TRBJ2-3; 9 bases line up with TRBD2. The CDR3 DNA follows: TGTGCCAGCAGCCCAACGGGACTAGCATCAGATACGCAGTATTTT. This sequence encodes CASSPTGLASDTQYF.